This TCR beta chain came from a study of blood T cell repertoires in COVID-19. The wider study: The analysed material was cDNA or gDNA that came from T cells, B-cell-depleted T cells, or PBMCs.

This clone appeared a few times. Trimming took 2 bases from V and 3 from J, leaving 6 bases between them. This CDR3 region has 13 residues. Germline V lookup: CDR1 SGHRS, CDR2 YFSETQ. In the original processing: For nucleated cells, counts were estimated from reference gene primer amplification. The repertoire was sequenced with immunoSEQ multiplex PCR; TCRdb's copy has only in-frame clones and lacks some. V and J calls and clone size are as listed in that table; D and trimming were resolved from the DNA. Here the sample spans 85,000 to 90,000 clones, approximately 80% being singletons. This TCR was recovered from an older man with acute or convalescent COVID-19. Sequencing used peripheral blood. The chain combines TRBV5-1 with TRBJ1-5, with D perhaps matching TRBD1 (5 bases). CDR3 sequence: CASSLGVNQPQHF. Written as DNA, the CDR3 is TGCGCCAGCAGCTTAGGGGTCAATCAGCCCCAGCATTTT.